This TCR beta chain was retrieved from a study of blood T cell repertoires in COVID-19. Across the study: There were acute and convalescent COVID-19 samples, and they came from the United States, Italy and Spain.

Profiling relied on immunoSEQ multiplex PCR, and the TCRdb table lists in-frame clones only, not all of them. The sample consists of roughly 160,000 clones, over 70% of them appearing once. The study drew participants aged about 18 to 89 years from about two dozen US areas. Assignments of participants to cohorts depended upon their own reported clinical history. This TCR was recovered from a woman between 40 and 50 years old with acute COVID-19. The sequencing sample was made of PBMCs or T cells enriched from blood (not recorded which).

The CDR3: CASSVQVQETQYF. CDR3 sequence (DNA): TGTGCCAGCAGCGTACAGGTCCAAGAGACCCAGTACTTC. The J gene is TRBJ2-5, the V gene TRBV7-3; maybe TRBD1 (5 bases). With 5 bases removed from V and 1 base from J, the gap between germline ends came to 8 bases. Germline loops: CDR1 SGHTA, CDR2 FQGTGA. The CDR3 length is 13 residues.